Shown below are 28 T cell receptor beta chains from a single sample sequenced in a study of cytomegalovirus exposure and HLA in healthy donors. PCR primers comprised 60 Vbeta and 13 Jbeta primers. Measured with immunoSEQ multiplex PCR; TCRdb has only the in-frame clones, and not every one. The top ten hold 2.5% to 3% of the sample, which has about 200,000 clones, 55% to 75% seen once. Sequencing was performed on PBMCs. The receptors were gathered from a man in his forties or fifties in good health and CMV-seropositive.

The chain couples TRBV10-3 to TRBJ2-1; TRBD2 aligns across 9 bases. Per germline, CDR1 ENHRY and CDR2 SYGVKD. The V gene end was trimmed by 3 bases and the J gene end by 0 bases; junction bases not matched to a gene: 3. The CDR3 contains 16 residues. As DNA, the CDR3 is TGTGCCATCAGTGATAGACTAGCGGTCTCCTACAATGAGCAGTTCTTC. This gives the protein CAISDRLAVSYNEQFF.

The CDR3: CASSSSGDYEQYF. DNA for the CDR3: TGTGCCAGCAGCTCTAGCGGTGACTACGAGCAGTACTTC. This chain links TRBV9 with TRBJ2-7; 7 nucleotides agree with TRBD2. Trimming cost V 4 bases and J 3 bases; bases outside gene matches: 4. CDR1 and CDR2 from the germline V gene are SGDLS and YYNGEE. This CDR3 spans 13 amino acids.

The rearrangement joins TRBV27 to TRBJ1-5; no clear D gene. CDR1 is MNHEY and CDR2 is SMNVEV in the germline V gene (reference sequence). The CDR3 loop spans 12 amino acids. Between the trimmed V and J ends, which lost 3 bases and 3 bases, there was a span of 3 bases. The CDR3 is CASSFYNQPQHF. CDR3 nucleotides: TGTGCCAGCAGTTTCTACAATCAGCCCCAGCATTTT.

The V and J genes are TRBV4-1 and TRBJ2-1, with D maybe TRBD1 (5 bases). The CDR3 is made up of 15 amino acids. Trimming cost V 0 bases and J 8 bases, with 14 bases left between them. The germline V gene has CDR1 MGHRA and CDR2 YSYEKL. CDR3 DNA: TGCGCCAGCAGCCAAGAGTTTATATCAGGGTATGAGCAGTTCTTC. Its protein is CASSQEFISGYEQFF.

The chain links TRBV11-3 to TRBJ2-2; TRBD1 is a possible D gene (6 bases). The CDR3 runs to 15 residues. V was pared by 4 bases and J by 1 base, with 10 bases between. Germline-derived CDR1 and CDR2 are SGHNT and YENEEA. CDR3 in DNA: TGTGCCAGCAGCTCACAGGGCCGGAACACCGGGGAGCTGTTTTTT. It specifies CASSSQGRNTGELFF. Combining the CDR3 with reference TRBV11-3 and TRBJ2-2 gives the whole variable domain EAGVVQSPRYKIIEKKQPVAFWCNPISGHNTLYWYLQNLGQGPELLIRYENEEAVDDSQLPKDRFSAERLKGVDSTLKIQPAELGDSAVYLCASSSQGRNTGELFFGEGSRLTVL.

CDR3 protein: CASSRRDREDEQYF. CDR3 in DNA: TGTGCCAGCAGTCGCCGGGACAGGGAGGACGAGCAGTACTTC. The J gene is TRBJ2-7, the V gene TRBV6-5; 9 bases map to TRBD1. With V trimmed by 5 bases and J by 5 bases, 7 bases remained unmatched. In germline, CDR1 is MNHEY, CDR2 SVGAGI. CDR3 length: 14 residues.

With regard to this clone: One end of the junction is discordant with germline, which a read error may explain. J is TRBJ1-5 and V is TRBV28, with D unclear. CDR3 length: 14 residues. Germline V gene sequence: CDR1 MDHEN, CDR2 SYDVKM. CDR3 sequence: CASSKHFSNQPQHF. The CDR3 nucleotides read TGTGCCAGCAGTAAACACTTTAGCAACCAGCCCCAGCATTTT.

The V and J genes are TRBV5-1 and TRBJ2-7, with 8 nucleotides matching TRBD1. The CDR3 length is 16 residues. The J segment lost 0 bases and the V segment lost 4 bases, leaving 9 bases of the junction unmatched. Per germline, CDR1 SGHRS and CDR2 YFSETQ. The CDR3 here is CASSRRQGKSSYEQYF. The CDR3 DNA follows: TGCGCCAGCAGCCGGCGACAGGGGAAGTCCTCCTACGAGCAGTACTTC.

The chain recombines TRBV29-1 with TRBJ2-7, with no clear D. The CDR3 totals 10 residues. The germline V gene has CDR1 SQVTM and CDR2 ANQGSEA. With 4 bases removed from V and 4 bases from J, the gap between germline ends came to 5 bases. The CDR3 region is CSVAEYEQYF. CDR3 DNA sequence: TGCAGCGTTGCTGAGTACGAGCAGTACTTC.

This clone was seen a few times. The chain uses TRBV5-1 and TRBJ2-5, with TRBD1 matching over 12 bases. Germline V CDR1 and CDR2: SGHRS, YFSETQ. CDR3 length: 14 amino acids. V dropped 4 bases and J dropped 6; count of bases not matched to a gene: 4. CDR3 in amino acids: CASSGTGGVKTQYF. The CDR3 nucleotides are TGCGCCAGCAGCGGGACAGGGGGCGTAAAGACCCAGTACTTC.

The J gene is TRBJ1-3, the V gene TRBV9, with a tentative D call TRBD1 (6 bases). The CDR3 is made up of 16 amino acids. The V end was cut by 4 bases, the J end by 4 bases, with 18 bases between. Germline V gene sequence: CDR1 SGDLS, CDR2 YYNGEE. CDR3 sequence: CASSLRQAGAGNTIYF. The CDR3 DNA sequence: TGTGCCAGCAGCCTTAGACAGGCCGGGGCCGGAAACACCATATATTTT.

In the case of this clone: Within the sample, other DNA sequences also encode this same CDR3. The chain joins TRBV6-1 to TRBJ2-7, with D perhaps matching TRBD2 (6 bases). Germline V CDR1 and CDR2: MNHNS, SASEGT. This CDR3 has 13 amino acids. Trimming shortened V by 6 bases and J by 6 bases, and 15 bases separated the two germline ends. CDR3 sequence: CASRTGESGEQYF. DNA for the CDR3: TGTGCCAGCAGGACGGGGGAATCGGGCGAGCAGTACTTC.

V gene TRBV7-9 combines with J gene TRBJ1-1; D uncertain. The ends were cut back, 1 base at V and 0 bases at J, with 6 bases in the middle. This CDR3 contains 14 residues. CDR1 is SEHNR and CDR2 is FQNEAQ in the germline V gene (reference sequence). CDR3: CASSLGPLNTEAFF. In DNA form, the CDR3 reads TGTGCCAGCAGCTTAGGTCCCTTGAACACTGAAGCTTTCTTT. The whole variable domain, filled in from reference TRBV7-9 and TRBJ1-1, reads DTGVSQNPRHKITKRGQNVTFRCDPISEHNRLYWYRQTLGQGPEFLTYFQNEAQLEKSRLLSDRFSAERPKGSFSTLEIQRTEQGDSAMYLCASSLGPLNTEAFFGQGTRLTVV.

The table lists this clone with a count of one. The V call is TRBV28, the J call TRBJ1-4, with 7 bases matching TRBD1. The V segment lost 5 bases and the J segment 0 bases; nucleotides outside the gene matches: 0. Germline loops: CDR1 MDHEN, CDR2 SYDVKM. The CDR3 is 14 residues long. DNA of the CDR3: TGTGCCAGCAGTGGGACAGCAACTAATGAAAAACTGTTTTTT. Translated: CASSGTATNEKLFF.

A few counts support this clone. The CDR3 region has the DNA TGTGCCAGCAGCTTAGGGGCAGCGCAGTACTTC. This gives the protein CASSLGAAQYF. This chain uses TRBV11-2 with TRBJ2-7; no clear D gene. The ends were cut back, 1 base at V and 9 bases at J, with 7 bases in the middle. The germline gives CDR1 SGHAT, CDR2 FQNNGV. CDR3 size: 11 residues.

This chain joins TRBV6-5 and TRBJ2-2; D perhaps matches TRBD1 (5 bases). This CDR3 region has 14 residues. Germline CDR1 MNHEY, CDR2 SVGAGI. V lost 7 bases and J lost 5, with 14 bases in between. The CDR3 coding sequence is TGTGCCAGCACCTCAGACAGATGGACCGGGGAGCTGTTTTTT. This codes for CASTSDRWTGELFF.

The gene calls are TRBV2 and TRBJ1-5; D remains unclear. Per germline, CDR1 SNHLY and CDR2 FYNNEI. This CDR3 comprises 12 residues. V was clipped by 4 bases and J by 6 bases, with 7 bases between them. This CDR3 reads CASSGGVQPQHF. Written as DNA, the CDR3 is TGTGCCAGCAGTGGCGGGGTTCAGCCCCAGCATTTT.

The genes are TRBV29-1 and TRBJ2-1; TRBD2 is a possible D gene (6 bases). The CDR3 totals 10 residues. Germline CDR1 and CDR2: SQVTM and ANQGSEA. Trimming removed 6 bases from V and 6 bases from J, with 6 bases in between. CDR3 DNA: TGCAGCGTCGGGGGCAATGAGCAGTTCTTC. Translating gives CSVGGNEQFF.

This rearrangement joins TRBV10-3 to TRBJ2-7; D not resolved. The V gene's germline CDR1 is ENHRY and CDR2 SYGVKD. CDR3 size: 12 residues. Trimming took 2 bases from V and 3 from J, leaving 5 bases between them. The CDR3 DNA is TGTGCCATCAGTGAGGCCAGCTACGAGCAGTACTTC. Encoded protein: CAISEASYEQYF.

This clone was found a few times. The rearrangement links TRBV18 to TRBJ2-7; tentative D call: TRBD2 (6 bases). V gave up 4 bases and J gave up 3 bases, with 10 bases separating them. Germline CDR1 reads KGHSH; CDR2 reads LQKENI. The CDR3 runs to 13 residues. The CDR3 DNA reads TGTGCCAGCTCACGGGACGGGGGCTACGAGCAGTACTTC. Translated: CASSRDGGYEQYF.

The chain couples TRBV5-1 to TRBJ2-7; the D gene is possibly TRBD2 (6 bases). CDR1 is SGHRS, CDR2 YFSETQ, per germline. Trimming stripped 1 base from V and 2 bases from J, with 10 bases between. CDR3 length: 14 amino acids. The CDR3 sequence: CASSLTGVTYEQYF. For the CDR3, the DNA is TGCGCCAGCAGCTTGACGGGGGTTACCTACGAGCAGTACTTC.

The chain is built from TRBV5-8 and TRBJ2-2, with D perhaps matching TRBD2 (6 bases). Between the trimmed V and J ends, which lost 3 bases and 0 bases, there was a span of 9 bases. The CDR3 covers 15 residues. The germline V gene encodes CDR1 SGHTS and CDR2 YDEGEE. The CDR3: CASSSGVSNTGELFF. CDR3 in DNA: TGTGCCAGCAGCTCGGGGGTCTCGAACACCGGGGAGCTGTTTTTT.

This clone appeared once. This rearrangement joins TRBV11-2 to TRBJ1-1; D uncertain. Trimming pared 1 base from V and 0 bases from J, leaving 6 bases between. The CDR3 contains 14 residues. Germline V gene data show CDR1 as SGHAT and CDR2 as FQNNGV. The CDR3 DNA follows: TGTGCCAGCAGCTTAGCACAGTTGAACACTGAAGCTTTCTTT. Translated: CASSLAQLNTEAFF.

The chain uses TRBV11-3 and TRBJ2-7, with D possibly matching TRBD2 (5 bases). Germline-derived CDR1 and CDR2 are SGHNT and YENEEA. Trimming removed 0 bases at V and 2 bases at J, with 14 bases between. CDR3 size: 16 residues. The CDR3 sequence is CASSLEGSKRPYEQYF. CDR3 nucleotides: TGTGCCAGCAGCTTAGAGGGATCAAAGCGGCCCTACGAGCAGTACTTC. The variable domain in full, with the rest retrieved from reference TRBV11-3 and TRBJ2-7, is EAGVVQSPRYKIIEKKQPVAFWCNPISGHNTLYWYLQNLGQGPELLIRYENEEAVDDSQLPKDRFSAERLKGVDSTLKIQPAELGDSAVYLCASSLEGSKRPYEQYFGPGTRLTVT.

This clone showed up just once. The V gene is TRBV11-1, the J gene TRBJ2-3, with a weak D call TRBD2 (5 bases). V lost 5 bases and J lost 1, with 13 bases in between. The CDR3 runs 15 residues. Looked up from germline, CDR1 is SGHAT and CDR2 is FQDESV (reference sequence). The CDR3 region is CASSSGLGGTDTQYF. The CDR3 DNA is TGTGCCAGCAGCAGCGGACTCGGAGGCACAGATACGCAGTATTTT.

The chain employs TRBV7-9 and TRBJ2-5; D gene unclear. The CDR3 spans 11 residues. Looked up from germline, CDR1 is SEHNR and CDR2 is FQNEAQ (reference sequence). Trimming shortened V by 6 bases and J by 2 bases, and 4 bases separated the two germline ends. The CDR3 DNA is TGTGCCAGCAGTCAGCAAGAGACCCAGTACTTC. It codes for CASSQQETQYF.

The chain is built from TRBV10-1 and TRBJ2-1; 10 nucleotides align to TRBD1. Germline V gene lookup returns CDR1 WNHNN and CDR2 SYGVQD (reference sequence). The CDR3 covers 16 residues. V trimming: 4 bases; J trimming: 2 bases; junction bases outside the gene matches: 5. The CDR3 loop reads CASSVRQGAAYNEQFF. For the CDR3, the DNA is TGCGCCAGCAGTGTGCGACAGGGGGCCGCCTACAATGAGCAGTTCTTC.

The rearrangement uses TRBV6-1 and TRBJ1-5; no definite D call. Trimming removed 3 bases at V and 4 bases at J, with 7 bases between. Germline V gives CDR1 MNHNS, CDR2 SASEGT. The CDR3 extends over 13 amino acids. Here the CDR3 DNA reads TGTGCCAGCAGTGATAATATTAATCAGCCCCAGCATTTT. It specifies CASSDNINQPQHF.